This T cell receptor (beta chain) was profiled in a study of human T cells and chemical hapten exposure. The wider study: On the upper back, patch tests were applied with 0.01% DPC and read at 6 days.

Library preparation tagged each individual cDNA molecule with a unique molecular identifier. In the authors' workflow: Per sample, the median was roughly 96,000 TCRs, with values from roughly 23,000 to 700,000. A single record per CDR3 protein comes from TCRdb applying MiXCR to the RACE reads. For this entry, the V and J calls and clone size follow TCRdb and not the study's own pipeline. This sample has about 69,000 distinct CDR3 sequences, with 32% found just once. Germline lookup yields CDR1 LGHNT and CDR2 FRNRAP. This CDR3 region has 17 residues. The junction had 7 bases not matched to a gene; V was cut back by 0 bases and J by 6 bases. Time point: patch test 1, 2 weeks after DPC sensitization. The treatment here: therapeutic diphenylcyclopropenone sensitization with weekly scalp DPC.

The chain has TRBV12-5 and TRBJ2-1; the match to TRBD1 covers 11 bases. The material sequenced was whole blood, taken in connection with sensitization to the hapten diphenylcyclopropenone (DPC). The sequence derives from a man between 35 and 55 years old with alopecia areata. Some clones in this sample may be carry-over from other donors' samples. CDR3 residues: CASGLVTGTGGSNEQFF. The CDR3 DNA reads as TGTGCTAGTGGTTTGGTTACCGGGACAGGGGGGAGCAATGAGCAGTTCTTC.